This T cell receptor beta chain was sequenced during a study of regulatory T cells in long-lasting Graves disease. Study-level points and caveats: Favored gene segments in persistent disease were TRBV28, TRBJ1-2 and TRBJ2-5.

This clonotype was observed many times. Its antigen is not known. Researchers made TCR beta libraries by using iRepertoire HTBI primers and running Arm-PCR on CDR3 regions. TCRdb fed the multiplex PCR reads into MiXCR, producing one record per CDR3 protein. This table has 510,000 or so distinct CDR3 sequences, about 12% appearing once. The sample's time point: newly diagnosed GD, antithyroid drugs for less than 3 months. Extracted RNA from PBMCs served as the source of the TCR library. The diagnosis of Graves' disease used American Thyroid Association guidelines. CDR1 SGDLS and CDR2 YYNGEE come from the germline V gene. The CDR3 has 15 residues. V gave up 0 bases and J gave up 5 bases; unmatched junction bases: 3. These data also featured in a second study, about T cells in Graves' hyperthyroidism and ophthalmopathy.

The chain uses TRBV9 and TRBJ2-1; 9 bases are a match to TRBD2. The sequence was collected from a woman aged 30 to 39 with Graves disease. Material: peripheral blood mononuclear cells (PBMCs), obtained at new diagnosis, from a patient treated with antithyroid drugs. The CDR3 nucleotides are TGTGCCAGCAGCGTAGTGGGACTAGCTGACAATGAGCAGTTCTTC. It yields the protein CASSVVGLADNEQFF.